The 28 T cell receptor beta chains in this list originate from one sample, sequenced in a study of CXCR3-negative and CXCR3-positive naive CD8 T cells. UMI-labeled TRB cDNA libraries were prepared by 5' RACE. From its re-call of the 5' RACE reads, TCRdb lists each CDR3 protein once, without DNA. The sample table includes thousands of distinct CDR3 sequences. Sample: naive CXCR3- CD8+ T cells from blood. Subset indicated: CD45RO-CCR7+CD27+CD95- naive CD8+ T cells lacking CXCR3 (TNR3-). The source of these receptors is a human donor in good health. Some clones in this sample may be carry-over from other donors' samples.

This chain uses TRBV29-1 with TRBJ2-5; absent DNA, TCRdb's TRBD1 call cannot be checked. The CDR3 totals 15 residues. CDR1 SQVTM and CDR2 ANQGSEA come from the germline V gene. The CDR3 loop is CSVDGFYRGQETQYF. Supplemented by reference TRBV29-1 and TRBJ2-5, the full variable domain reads SAVISQKPSRDICQRGTSLTIQCQVDSQVTMMFWYRQQPGQSLTLIATANQGSEATYESGFVIDKFPISRPNLTFSTLTVSNMSPEDSSIYLCSVDGFYRGQETQYFGPGTRLLVL.

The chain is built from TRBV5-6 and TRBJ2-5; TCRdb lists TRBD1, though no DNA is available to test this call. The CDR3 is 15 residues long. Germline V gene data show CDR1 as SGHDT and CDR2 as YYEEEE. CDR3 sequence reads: CASSLVGATSETQYF. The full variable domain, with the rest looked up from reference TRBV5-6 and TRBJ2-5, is DAGVTQSPTHLIKTRGQQVTLRCSPKSGHDTVSWYQQALGQGPQFIFQYYEEEERQRGNFPDRFSGHQFPNYSSELNVNALLLGDSALYLCASSLVGATSETQYFGPGTRLLVL.

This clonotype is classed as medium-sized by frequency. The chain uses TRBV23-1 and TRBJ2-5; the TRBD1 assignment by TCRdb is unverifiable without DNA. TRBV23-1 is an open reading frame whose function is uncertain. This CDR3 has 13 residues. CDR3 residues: CASGTQGRETQYF.

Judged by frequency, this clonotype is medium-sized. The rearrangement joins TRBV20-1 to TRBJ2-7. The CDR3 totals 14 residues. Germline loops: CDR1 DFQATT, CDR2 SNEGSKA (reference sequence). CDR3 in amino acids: CSASEDRSSYEQYF.

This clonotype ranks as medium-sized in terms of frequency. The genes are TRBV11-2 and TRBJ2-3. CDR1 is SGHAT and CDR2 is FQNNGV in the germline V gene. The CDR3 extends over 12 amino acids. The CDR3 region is CASSSSTDTQYF.

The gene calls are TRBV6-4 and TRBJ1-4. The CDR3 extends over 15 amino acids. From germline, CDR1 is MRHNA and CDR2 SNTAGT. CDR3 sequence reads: CASSDLAALNEKLFF.

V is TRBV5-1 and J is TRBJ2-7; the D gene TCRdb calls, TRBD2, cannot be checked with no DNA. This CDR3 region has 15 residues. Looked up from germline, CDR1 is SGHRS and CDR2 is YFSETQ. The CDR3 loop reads CASSLDYGLAYEQYF.

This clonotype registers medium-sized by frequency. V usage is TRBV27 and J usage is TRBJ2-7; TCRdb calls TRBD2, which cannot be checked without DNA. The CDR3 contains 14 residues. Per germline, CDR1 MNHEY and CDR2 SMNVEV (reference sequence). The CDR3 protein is CASSPRGGAYEQYF.

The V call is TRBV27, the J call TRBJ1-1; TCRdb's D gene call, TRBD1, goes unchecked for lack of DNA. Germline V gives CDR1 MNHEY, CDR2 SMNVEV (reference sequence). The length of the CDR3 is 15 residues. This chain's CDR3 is CASSPARGLHTEAFF.

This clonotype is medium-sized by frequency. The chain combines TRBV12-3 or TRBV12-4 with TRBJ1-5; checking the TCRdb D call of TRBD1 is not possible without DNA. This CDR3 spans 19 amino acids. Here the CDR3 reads CASSFGTGAILNSNQPQHF.

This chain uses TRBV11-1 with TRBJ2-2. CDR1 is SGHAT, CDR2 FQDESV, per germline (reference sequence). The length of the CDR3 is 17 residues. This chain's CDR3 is CASSFTSRQTNTGELFF.

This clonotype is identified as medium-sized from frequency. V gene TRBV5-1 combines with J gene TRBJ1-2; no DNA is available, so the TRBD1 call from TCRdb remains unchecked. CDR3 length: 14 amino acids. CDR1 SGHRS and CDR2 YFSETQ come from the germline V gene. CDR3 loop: CASSPPGGRSGYTF.

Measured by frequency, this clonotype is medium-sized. This CDR3 is CASSYYGTGDEQYF. The chain is built from TRBV6-2 or TRBV6-3 and TRBJ2-7; no DNA is available, so the TRBD1 call from TCRdb remains unchecked. Germline assignment: CDR1 MNHEY and CDR2 SVGEGT. CDR3 length equals 14 residues.

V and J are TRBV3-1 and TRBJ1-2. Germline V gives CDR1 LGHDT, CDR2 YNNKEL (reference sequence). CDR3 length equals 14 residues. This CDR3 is CASSQDDGKYGYTF.

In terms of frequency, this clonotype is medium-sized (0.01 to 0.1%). The CDR3 region is CASSYGRQGLFGEQYF. The rearrangement links TRBV2 to TRBJ2-7; TCRdb picks TRBD1, but there is no DNA to check that call. The CDR3 runs to 16 residues. Germline values: CDR1 SNHLY, CDR2 FYNNEI.

CDR3: CASSLGPDSNQPQHF. This chain connects TRBV5-4 to TRBJ1-5. CDR3 length equals 15 residues. Germline V gene sequence: CDR1 SGHNT, CDR2 YYREEE (reference sequence). Drawing the rest from reference TRBV5-4 and TRBJ1-5, the complete variable domain is ETGVTQSPTHLIKTRGQQVTLRCSSQSGHNTVSWYQQALGQGPQFIFQYYREEENGRGNFPPRFSGLQFPNYSSELNVNALELDDSALYLCASSLGPDSNQPQHFGDGTRLSIL.

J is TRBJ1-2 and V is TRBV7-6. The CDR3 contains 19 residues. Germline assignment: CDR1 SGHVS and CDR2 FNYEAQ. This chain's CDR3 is CASSPSIGAADLVNYGYTF.

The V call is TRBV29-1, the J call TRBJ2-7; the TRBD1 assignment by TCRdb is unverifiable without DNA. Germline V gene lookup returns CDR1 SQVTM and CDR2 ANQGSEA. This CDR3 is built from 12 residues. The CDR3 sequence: CSVTTGGYEQYF.

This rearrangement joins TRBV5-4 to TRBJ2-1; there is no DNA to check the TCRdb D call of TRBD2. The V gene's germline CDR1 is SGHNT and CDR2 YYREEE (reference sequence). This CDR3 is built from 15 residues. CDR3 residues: CASSPEAGDYNEQFF.

The CDR3 sequence is CSARDPGSWADTQYF. V usage is TRBV20-1 and J usage is TRBJ2-3; TCRdb calls TRBD1, which cannot be checked without DNA. Germline values: CDR1 DFQATT, CDR2 SNEGSKA (reference sequence). CDR3 length: 15 residues.

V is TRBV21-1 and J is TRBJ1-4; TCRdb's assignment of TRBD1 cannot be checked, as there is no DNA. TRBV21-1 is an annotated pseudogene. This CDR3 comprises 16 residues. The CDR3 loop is CASSTNLDRANEKLFF.

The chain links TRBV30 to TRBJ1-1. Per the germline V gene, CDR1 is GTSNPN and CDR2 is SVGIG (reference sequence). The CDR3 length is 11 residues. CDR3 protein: CAWSVDTEAFF.

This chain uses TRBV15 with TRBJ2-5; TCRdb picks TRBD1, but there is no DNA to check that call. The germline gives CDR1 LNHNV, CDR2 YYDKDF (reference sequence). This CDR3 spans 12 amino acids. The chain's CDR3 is CAIQDSAETQYF.

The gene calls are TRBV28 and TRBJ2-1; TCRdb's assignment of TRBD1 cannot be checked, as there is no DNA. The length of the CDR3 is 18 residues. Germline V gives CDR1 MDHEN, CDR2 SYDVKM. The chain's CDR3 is CASSFGSSGTGSYNEQFF. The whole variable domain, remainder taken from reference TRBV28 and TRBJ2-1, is DVKVTQSSRYLVKRTGEKVFLECVQDMDHENMFWYRQDPGLGLRLIYFSYDVKMKEKGDIPEGYSVSREKKERFSLILESASTNQTSMYLCASSFGSSGTGSYNEQFFGPGTRLTVL.

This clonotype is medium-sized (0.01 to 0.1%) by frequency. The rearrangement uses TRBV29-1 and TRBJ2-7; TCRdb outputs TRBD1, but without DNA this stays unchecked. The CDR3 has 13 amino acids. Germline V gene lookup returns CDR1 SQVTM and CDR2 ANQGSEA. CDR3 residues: CSVDHGRGDEQYF.

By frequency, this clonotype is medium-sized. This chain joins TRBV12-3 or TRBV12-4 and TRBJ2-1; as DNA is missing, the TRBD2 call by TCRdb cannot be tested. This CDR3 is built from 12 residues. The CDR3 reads CASSPGTIEQFF.

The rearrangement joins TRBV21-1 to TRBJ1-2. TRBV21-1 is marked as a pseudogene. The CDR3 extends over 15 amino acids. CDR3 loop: CASSKEVGRAYGYTF.

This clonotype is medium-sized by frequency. CDR3 region: CASSYEAGGVYGYTF. The V gene is TRBV6-6, the J gene TRBJ1-2. This CDR3 spans 15 amino acids. Germline lookup yields CDR1 MNHNY and CDR2 SVGAGI (reference sequence).